Sequencing of this TCR beta chain was carried out in a study of CD8 T cells in ankylosing spondylitis. At least ten counts were recorded for this clonotype. Molecular-barcoded quantitative 5'-RACE produced these TCR beta libraries. TCRdb re-derived calls from the 5' RACE reads in MiXCR, one entry per CDR3 protein. The sample yields about 240,000 distinct CDR3 sequences, around 25% seen once. The CDR3 spans 14 residues. V was clipped by 5 bases and J by 6 bases, with 13 bases between them. The chain uses TRBV12-3 or TRBV12-4 and TRBJ2-2; D possibly corresponds to TRBD2 (5 bases). The source material was blood, either unsorted or a sorted T cell fraction (not recorded which). This receptor was obtained from a male donor with ankylosing spondylitis or in good health (not recorded which). CDR3 loop: CASSLRLQPGELFF. CDR3 nucleotides: TGTGCCAGCAGTCTCCGACTACAACCCGGGGAGCTGTTTTTT.